The 30 T cell receptor beta chains in this list originate from one sample, sequenced in a study of technical replicates of blood from a handful of donors. Profiled with immunoSEQ multiplex PCR; TCRdb holds only in-frame clones, not every one. The sample has about 15,000 clones, over 80% seen once. Sequencing input: PBMCs. These receptor sequences come from a human donor in good health.

V gene TRBV27 combines with J gene TRBJ2-7, with 7 bases identical to TRBD2. The CDR3 contains 15 residues. V was pared by 7 bases and J by 0 bases, with 9 bases of the junction left unmatched. The germline gives CDR1 MNHEY, CDR2 SMNVEV (reference sequence). The CDR3 spells CASTPSSSGSYEQYF. CDR3 nucleotide sequence: TGTGCCAGCACCCCTAGCTCTAGCGGCTCCTACGAGCAGTACTTC.

The chain uses TRBV6-5 and TRBJ1-1, with TRBD1 matching over 7 bases. The germline V gene encodes CDR1 MNHEY and CDR2 SVGAGI. The CDR3 length is 14 residues. V lost 5 bases and J lost 1; bases outside the gene matches: 4. This CDR3 reads CASSARTGNTEAFF. The CDR3, as DNA: TGTGCCAGCAGTGCCCGGACAGGGAACACTGAAGCTTTCTTT.

This clone was found once. The chain couples TRBV28 to TRBJ1-2; 7 nucleotides agree with TRBD1. Germline trimming cut 4 bases from V and 4 bases from J; bases unmatched to any gene: 12. The CDR3 is 16 residues long. The V gene's germline CDR1 is MDHEN and CDR2 SYDVKM. CDR3 sequence (DNA): TGTGCCAGCAGTTCAACTTCCGGGACAGTTGTCTATGGCTACACCTTC. Residues: CASSSTSGTVVYGYTF.

V is TRBV7-8 and J is TRBJ2-3, with 7 positions matching TRBD1. The trim removed 7 bases at V and 2 bases at J, leaving 9 bases unmatched. The CDR3 contains 15 residues. Looked up from germline, CDR1 is SGHVS and CDR2 is FQNEAQ. CDR3 sequence: CASTIQGVHTDTQYF. In DNA form, the CDR3 reads TGTGCCAGCACCATCCAGGGGGTTCACACAGATACGCAGTATTTT.

This sequence joins TRBV9 and TRBJ1-2, with D uncertain. With 4 bases removed from V and 3 bases from J, the gap between germline ends came to 10 bases. CDR3 length: 13 amino acids. Germline assignment: CDR1 SGDLS and CDR2 YYNGEE. CDR3 residues: CASSPTHYYGYTF. The DNA of the CDR3 is TGTGCCAGCAGCCCTACGCACTACTATGGCTACACCTTC.

The chain uses TRBV10-1 and TRBJ2-2; tentatively, D is TRBD2 (6 bases). CDR1 is WNHNN, CDR2 SYGVQD, per germline (reference sequence). The CDR3 totals 16 residues. V lost 2 bases, J lost 4 bases, and 14 bases lay in between. The CDR3 here is CASSEDWPAGTGELFF. In DNA form, the CDR3 reads TGCGCCAGCAGTGAGGACTGGCCAGCGGGCACCGGGGAGCTGTTTTTT.

The chain combines TRBV28 with TRBJ2-7; 8 nucleotides match TRBD2. J gave up 5 bases and V 3 bases, and 9 bases lay outside the gene matches. Germline CDR1 is MDHEN and CDR2 is SYDVKM. The length of the CDR3 is 15 residues. The CDR3 sequence: CASSFRTSGGDEQYF. The CDR3 bases are TGTGCCAGCAGTTTCAGAACTAGCGGAGGGGACGAGCAGTACTTC. The variable domain in full, completed from reference TRBV28 and TRBJ2-7, reads DVKVTQSSRYLVKRTGEKVFLECVQDMDHENMFWYRQDPGLGLRLIYFSYDVKMKEKGDIPEGYSVSREKKERFSLILESASTNQTSMYLCASSFRTSGGDEQYFGPGTRLTVT.

This clone has a handful of counts. This sequence joins TRBV5-1 and TRBJ1-1; D gene ambiguous. The CDR3 has 13 amino acids. With 4 bases removed from V and 4 bases from J, the gap between germline ends came to 11 bases. CDR1 and CDR2 (germline): SGHRS, YFSETQ. CDR3 protein: CASSGESPTEAFF. DNA of the CDR3: TGCGCCAGCAGCGGGGAGTCCCCCACTGAAGCTTTCTTT.

The chain carries TRBV5-6 and TRBJ1-2; D not certain. The germline V gene encodes CDR1 SGHDT and CDR2 YYEEEE. The CDR3 is made up of 13 amino acids. The ends were cut back, 4 bases at V and 8 bases at J, with 15 bases in the middle. CDR3 in DNA: TGTGCCAGCAGCCTATACCCGGGTTTAGGCTACACCTTC. It specifies CASSLYPGLGYTF.

This chain links TRBV9 with TRBJ2-3; 16 bases fit TRBD2. The CDR3 has 16 amino acids. J lost 5 bases, V lost 3 bases, and 3 bases had no gene match. Germline values: CDR1 SGDLS, CDR2 YYNGEE. CDR3 residues: CASSAGLAGGKDTQYF. The DNA of the CDR3 is TGTGCCAGCAGCGCGGGACTAGCGGGAGGGAAAGATACGCAGTATTTT. Together with reference TRBV9 and TRBJ2-3, the CDR3 gives the full variable domain: DSGVTQTPKHLITATGQRVTLRCSPRSGDLSVYWYQQSLDQGLQFLIQYYNGEERAKGNILERFSAQQFPDLHSELNLSSLELGDSALYFCASSAGLAGGKDTQYFGPGTRLTVL.

The chain recombines TRBV4-1 with TRBJ2-3; the D gene is possibly TRBD1 (5 bases). The germline V gene has CDR1 MGHRA and CDR2 YSYEKL. This CDR3 contains 16 residues. With 1 base removed from V and 4 bases from J, the gap between germline ends came to 15 bases. The CDR3 sequence is CASSQVGTGLSDTQYF. CDR3 nucleotides: TGCGCCAGCAGCCAAGTTGGAACAGGTCTATCAGATACGCAGTATTTT.

The V gene is TRBV6-1, the J gene TRBJ1-4; no definite D call. The CDR3 spans 15 residues. Germline V gene lookup returns CDR1 MNHNS and CDR2 SASEGT. Trimming took off 8 bases at V and 0 bases at J, with 13 bases between the two ends. The DNA for the CDR3 is TGTGCCAGCTCGAATATGGCAGCAACTAATGAAAAACTGTTTTTT. It encodes CASSNMAATNEKLFF.

The J gene is TRBJ2-3, the V gene TRBV11-1, with a weak D call TRBD2 (5 bases). Germline assignment: CDR1 SGHAT and CDR2 FQDESV (reference sequence). Trimming stripped 5 bases from V and 4 bases from J, with 19 bases between. The CDR3 has 16 residues. The CDR3, as DNA: TGTGCCAGCAGCCCACCTCTCGGACTCAAAGCAGATACGCAGTATTTT. This translates into CASSPPLGLKADTQYF.

V is TRBV6-5 and J is TRBJ2-6; a possible D gene is TRBD2 (5 bases). V shed 1 base and J shed 2 bases, with 6 bases lying between them. The CDR3 is 15 amino acids. Germline CDR1 and CDR2: MNHEY and SVGAGI. This CDR3 reads CASSYFGAGANVLTF. The CDR3 DNA follows: TGTGCCAGCAGTTACTTCGGGGCTGGGGCCAACGTCCTGACTTTC.

This sequence joins TRBV30 and TRBJ1-4; 7 positions match TRBD1. The trim removed 3 bases at V and 4 bases at J, leaving 2 bases unmatched. The germline gives CDR1 GTSNPN, CDR2 SVGIG (reference sequence). The CDR3 covers 13 residues. The CDR3 region is CAWRQGYNEKLFF. DNA for the CDR3: TGTGCCTGGAGACAGGGGTATAATGAAAAACTGTTTTTT.

The chain employs TRBV7-3 and TRBJ2-3; tentatively, D is TRBD2 (6 bases). This CDR3 has 14 amino acids. Between the trimmed V and J ends, which lost 7 bases and 4 bases, there was a span of 15 bases. The germline gives CDR1 SGHTA, CDR2 FQGTGA. CDR3 residues: CASTHGGWADTQYF. The CDR3 coding sequence is TGTGCCAGCACCCATGGAGGGTGGGCAGATACGCAGTATTTT.

V usage is TRBV2 and J usage is TRBJ1-4, with D perhaps matching TRBD1 (5 bases). V was shortened by 6 bases and J by 2 bases, with 13 bases between the two germline ends. CDR3 size: 15 residues. Germline CDR1 SNHLY, CDR2 FYNNEI. The CDR3 region has the DNA TGTGCCAGCAGGGCCAGGGTTCTCACTAATGAAAAACTGTTTTTT. This translates into CASRARVLTNEKLFF.

The rearrangement uses TRBV7-3 and TRBJ2-3; tentatively, D is TRBD2 (5 bases). V was pared by 5 bases and J by 5 bases, with 17 bases between. This CDR3 comprises 15 residues. In germline, CDR1 is SGHTA, CDR2 FQGTGA. The DNA for the CDR3 is TGTGCCAGCAGCCCGGGGTACATCGGGATAGATACGCAGTATTTT. The encoded protein is CASSPGYIGIDTQYF.

The chain has TRBV7-6 and TRBJ2-1; tentative D call: TRBD1 (5 bases). The germline V gene encodes CDR1 SGHVS and CDR2 FNYEAQ. V was shortened by 2 bases and J by 8 bases, with 7 bases between the two germline ends. This CDR3 region has 12 residues. CDR3 DNA: TGTGCCAGCAGCTTACAGGGCGATGAGCAGTTCTTC. Translating it yields CASSLQGDEQFF.

The J gene is TRBJ2-1, the V gene TRBV5-6, with 9 bases identical to TRBD1. The J segment lost 6 bases and the V segment lost 0 bases, leaving 7 bases of the junction unmatched. The CDR3 has 16 residues. The V gene's germline CDR1 is SGHDT and CDR2 YYEEEE. The CDR3 region is CASSLVFRTGANEQFF. The CDR3 DNA sequence: TGTGCCAGCAGCTTGGTCTTCCGGACAGGGGCCAATGAGCAGTTCTTC.

This clone has only a few counts. The chain joins TRBV25-1 to TRBJ2-1; D unclear. V lost 4 bases to trimming and J lost 4 bases, with 5 bases between them. The CDR3 spans 12 residues. The germline gives CDR1 MGHDK, CDR2 SYGVNS. The CDR3 protein is CASSGSYNEQFF. In DNA, the CDR3 is TGTGCCAGCAGTGGGAGTTACAATGAGCAGTTCTTC.

The CDR3 is CASSLAGGNTEAFF. DNA of the CDR3: TGTGCCAGCAGCTTAGCTGGGGGCAACACTGAAGCTTTCTTT. The chain links TRBV7-3 to TRBJ1-1, with TRBD1 as a possible D gene (6 bases). V shed 2 bases and J shed 2 bases, with 9 bases lying between them. There are 14 residues in the CDR3. In germline, CDR1 is SGHTA, CDR2 FQGTGA.

The gene calls are TRBV6-1 and TRBJ1-3; D might be TRBD1 (6 bases). CDR3 length equals 13 residues. Germline V gene data show CDR1 as MNHNS and CDR2 as SASEGT. Trimming took off 4 bases at V and 5 bases at J, with 9 bases between the two ends. The CDR3 sequence is CASSGQVRNTIYF. CDR3 bases: TGTGCCAGCAGTGGACAGGTTCGAAACACCATATATTTT.

The chain joins TRBV5-6 to TRBJ1-2; D is undetermined. The length of the CDR3 is 16 residues. V was cut by 2 bases and J by 1 base, with 15 bases left in between. Germline CDR1 SGHDT, CDR2 YYEEEE. The DNA for the CDR3 is TGTGCCAGCAGCTTTTTCGGTTCAATCGATAACTATGGCTACACCTTC. Translating it yields CASSFFGSIDNYGYTF.

The chain recombines TRBV28 with TRBJ1-5; TRBD1 matches at 7 bases. This CDR3 is built from 15 residues. The V gene end was trimmed by 5 bases and the J gene end by 3 bases; junction bases not matched to a gene: 7. Germline V gives CDR1 MDHEN, CDR2 SYDVKM. The CDR3 reads CASSTGTALNQPQHF. The CDR3 nucleotides read TGTGCCAGCAGTACCGGGACAGCACTCAATCAGCCCCAGCATTTT.

The J gene is TRBJ1-1, the V gene TRBV7-3; 8 nucleotides agree with TRBD1. The V segment lost 5 bases and the J segment 4 bases; nucleotides outside the gene matches: 6. This CDR3 contains 14 residues. CDR1 and CDR2 (germline): SGHTA, FQGTGA. As DNA, the CDR3 is TGTGCCAGCAGCACCAGGGGGCAGGGCACTGAAGCTTTCTTT. Amino acid sequence: CASSTRGQGTEAFF. Complete variable domain (other parts from reference TRBV7-3 and TRBJ1-1): GAGVSQTPSNKVTEKGKYVELRCDPISGHTALYWYRQSLGQGPEFLIYFQGTGAADDSGLPNDRFFAVRPEGSVSTLKIQRTERGDSAVYLCASSTRGQGTEAFFGQGTRLTVV.

The chain links TRBV19 to TRBJ1-3; 11 nucleotides match TRBD1. The CDR3 runs to 15 residues. Germline trimming cut 10 bases from V and 3 bases from J; bases unmatched to any gene: 8. Germline V gene lookup returns CDR1 LNHDA and CDR2 SQIVND (reference sequence). CDR3 in DNA: TGTGCCACGTCCGGGACAGGGGGACGTGGAAACACCATATATTTT. It translates to CATSGTGGRGNTIYF.

To note about this clone: This sample includes further DNA sequences coding for the same CDR3. V usage is TRBV4-1 and J usage is TRBJ2-1; TRBD1 might be the D (5 bases). Germline CDR1 reads MGHRA; CDR2 reads YSYEKL. This CDR3 has 13 amino acids. The germline V and J ends were trimmed by 0 bases and 6 bases, with 6 bases remaining between them. In DNA, the CDR3 is TGCGCCAGCAGCCAAGATCAGGGCAATGAGCAGTTCTTC. The encoded protein is CASSQDQGNEQFF.

The gene calls are TRBV27 and TRBJ1-1, with 7 positions matching TRBD1. The ends lost 5 bases at V and 1 base at J; junction bases unmatched: 4. The CDR3 length is 14 residues. Germline V gene lookup returns CDR1 MNHEY and CDR2 SMNVEV (reference sequence). The chain's CDR3 is CASSQRTGNTEAFF. CDR3 bases: TGTGCCAGCAGTCAGCGGACAGGGAACACTGAAGCTTTCTTT.

The J gene is TRBJ1-2, the V gene TRBV14; 10 bases are a match to TRBD1. Germline V gives CDR1 SGHDN, CDR2 FVKESK. The trim removed 4 bases at V and 5 bases at J, leaving 7 bases unmatched. The length of the CDR3 is 15 residues. The CDR3 protein is CASSRRQGATYGYTF. In DNA form, the CDR3 reads TGTGCCAGCAGCCGCCGACAGGGGGCAACTTATGGCTACACCTTC.